This T cell receptor beta chain was captured by sequencing in a study of regulatory T cells in long-lasting Graves disease (dated by TCRdb to the early 2020s). The study in broad terms: In the newly diagnosed Graves' disease group, patients had been taking antithyroid drugs for less than 3 months. A total of roughly 33 samples underwent TCR sequencing: about 13 from persistent and roughly 20 from newly diagnosed Graves' disease patients. The study was registered as a clinical trial and conducted in China. Patients with persistent Graves' disease were compared with patients with newly diagnosed Graves' disease using TCR sequencing and RNA sequencing of peripheral blood.

Receptors were amplified or captured by multiplex PCR. Sequencing was performed on an Illumina HiSeq 4000. iRepertoire HTBI primers and Arm-PCR amplification of CDR3 regions were used to construct TCR beta libraries. PCR products were gel purified before sequencing. As for the original processing: Across samples, 55 to 80 TRBV and 13 to 15 TRBJ segments were identified and used for gene usage analysis of CDR3 amino acid clonotypes. COPE and FqMerger were used to merge filtered high-quality paired reads into contigs. BLAST was used to align contigs to the IMGT TRBV, TRBD and TRBJ reference genes, and CDR3 was defined following IMGT. Highly expanded clones were defined as clonotypes with a frequency above 0.1%. Shannon entropy was used to measure repertoire diversity, and the Gini coefficient was used to measure V-J evenness. Clonotypes shared by more than one individual were considered public. TCRdb trimmed public reads at Q25 via fastp, called clones via MiXCR and kept in-frame beta chains. A single entry per CDR3 protein holds the most common genes and DNA from its merged rows. The V and J calls reflect TCRdb's pipeline rather than the authors' work. A total of 300,000 to 450,000 distinct CDR3 sequences appear in this sample, roughly 16% of them only once. The ten biggest clones cover 22% of the sample.

A note on this clonotype: Its target antigen remains unknown. One base away there is no much larger clone; base qualities are not given.

The time point label here, explained by the study, means: newly diagnosed GD, antithyroid drugs for less than 3 months. For both TCR sequencing and RNA sequencing, RNA was extracted from PBMCs using TRIzol. The diagnosis of Graves' disease was made according to American Thyroid Association guidelines. Patients for the study were recruited at an endocrinology department in Xi'an, China. From each patient, about 9.7 milliliters of peripheral blood was collected into an EDTA anticoagulant tube. Ficoll Paque Plus density gradient separation was used to isolate PBMCs, and no additional T cell sorting was done. An Agilent 2100 Bioanalyzer and agarose gel were used to check RNA quality, while a NanoDrop 2000 measured RNA concentration. There are 16 amino acids in the CDR3, from cysteine to phenylalanine inclusive. Solely the CDR3 DNA is kept, with 48 bases framed from the first base. CDR1 SGHRS and CDR2 YFSETQ were looked up in the germline V gene. The V end gives up 4 bases and the J end 6 bases, leaving 8 bases in the junction not matched to a gene.

Here is what the overall study found, with its caveats: The study examined only peripheral blood because the primary lesion, thyroid tissue, could not be accessed. A larger number of public clonotypes was shared among persistent patients (more than 2,500) than among newly diagnosed patients (around 970). TRBV28, TRBJ1-2 and TRBJ2-5 were preferentially used in persistent disease, while TRBV20-1 and TRBJ2-1 were favored in newly diagnosed disease. Compared with newly diagnosed patients, persistent Graves' disease patients had lower TCR Shannon entropy and fewer highly expanded clones, which suggests clonal expansion. Sequencing and analysis were restricted to the TCR beta chain. The authors acknowledged the small sample size as a limitation that may reduce accuracy.

The chain is encoded by TRBV5-1 joined to TRBJ1-5; 12 bases in between match TRBD1. Material: peripheral blood mononuclear cells (PBMCs), obtained at new diagnosis, from a patient treated with antithyroid drugs. The sequence was collected from a female donor with Graves disease. The sequenced DNA: TGCGCCAGCAGCACCGACGGGACAGGGGGCTTTCAGCCCCAGCATTTT. It specifies CASSTDGTGGFQPQHF.